A selection of T cell receptor beta chains follows, all from one sample in a study of blood T cell repertoires in COVID-19. Sequenced by immunoSEQ multiplex PCR; TCRdb stores in-frame clones only, minus some. This table has under 350,000 clones, around 92% appearing once. The sample was PBMCs or T cells enriched from blood (not recorded which). These TCRs come from a woman aged 55-69 years who had recovered from COVID-19. CDR3s include the opening cysteine and the closing phenylalanine or tryptophan. Each record gives: V gene, J gene, D gene, CDR3 protein, CDR3 DNA. D genes are given only for firm matches.

v_gene: TRBV28
j_gene: TRBJ1-2
d_gene: TRBD1
CDR3aa: CASSQGQGVYAGYTF
CDR3nt: TGTGCCAGCAGTCAGGGACAGGGGGTTTATGCGGGCTACACCTTC

v_gene: TRBV5-1
j_gene: TRBJ1-2
d_gene: -
CDR3aa: CASSPAFTVEGYTF
CDR3nt: TGCGCCAGCAGCCCGGCGTTCACTGTGGAGGGCTACACCTTC

v_gene: TRBV5-1
j_gene: TRBJ1-6
d_gene: TRBD1
CDR3aa: CASSLEARGAGSPLHF
CDR3nt: TGCGCCAGCAGCTTGGAGGCCAGGGGGGCCGGGTCACCCCTCCACTTT

v_gene: TRBV5-1
j_gene: TRBJ2-2
d_gene: -
CDR3aa: CASSPLGRGTGELFF
CDR3nt: TGCGCCAGCAGCCCACTAGGGCGGGGAACCGGGGAGCTGTTTTTT

v_gene: TRBV5-4
j_gene: TRBJ2-5
d_gene: -
CDR3aa: CASSLGRESGETQYF
CDR3nt: TGTGCCAGCAGCTTGGGGAGGGAGTCGGGGGAGACCCAGTACTTC

v_gene: TRBV29-1
j_gene: TRBJ1-1
d_gene: TRBD1
CDR3aa: CSAGQGASEAFF
CDR3nt: TGCAGCGCCGGACAGGGGGCGTCTGAAGCTTTCTTT

v_gene: TRBV15
j_gene: TRBJ2-3
d_gene: TRBD2
CDR3aa: CATKAGGGPYTDTQYF
CDR3nt: TGTGCCACCAAAGCGGGGGGAGGCCCTTACACAGATACGCAGTATTTT

v_gene: TRBV6-4
j_gene: TRBJ2-3
d_gene: TRBD2
CDR3aa: CASSRRGTSGAASTDTQYF
CDR3nt: TGTGCCAGCAGTCGTCGGGGGACTAGCGGGGCTGCTAGCACAGATACGCAGTATTTT

v_gene: TRBV2
j_gene: TRBJ2-1
d_gene: -
CDR3aa: CASSETGDEQFF
CDR3nt: TGTGCCAGCAGTGAAACAGGTGATGAGCAGTTCTTC

v_gene: TRBV5-1
j_gene: TRBJ2-6
d_gene: -
CDR3aa: CASSLYAGANVLTF
CDR3nt: TGCGCCAGCAGTTTATATGCTGGGGCCAACGTCCTGACTTTC

v_gene: TRBV9
j_gene: TRBJ2-5
d_gene: TRBD2
CDR3aa: CASSAGLAGGRYQETQYF
CDR3nt: TGTGCCAGCAGCGCAGGACTAGCGGGAGGGCGGTACCAAGAGACCCAGTACTTC

v_gene: TRBV7-3
j_gene: TRBJ1-6
d_gene: -
CDR3aa: CASSLGGLNSPLHF
CDR3nt: TGTGCCAGCAGCTTGGGCGGGCTTAATTCACCCCTCCACTTT

v_gene: TRBV5-1
j_gene: TRBJ2-3
d_gene: TRBD1
CDR3aa: CASSIGTGVTDTQYF
CDR3nt: TGCGCCAGCAGCATCGGGACAGGGGTAACAGATACGCAGTATTTT

v_gene: TRBV20-1
j_gene: TRBJ1-6
d_gene: TRBD1
CDR3aa: CSASRTGMVRLTSLHF
CDR3nt: TGCAGTGCTAGTAGGACAGGGATGGTTCGGCTGACATCCCTCCACTTT

v_gene: TRBV5-3
j_gene: TRBJ1-5
d_gene: TRBD1
CDR3aa: CARSRRHRTGRYSNQPQHF
CDR3nt: TGTGCCAGAAGTCGGCGGCATAGGACAGGGAGGTATAGCAATCAGCCCCAGCATTTT